Listed below are T cell receptor beta chains from one sample, sequenced in a study of CD8 T cells in ankylosing spondylitis. TCRdb fed the 5' RACE reads into MiXCR, producing one record per CDR3 protein. This sample has some 130,000 distinct CDR3 sequences; more than 15% occur once, and the top ten carry 30% to 35%. Sequencing input: blood, either unsorted or a sorted T cell fraction (not recorded which). These receptors were obtained from a male donor with ankylosing spondylitis. The CDR3 runs from the conserved cysteine through the conserved F or W. A D gene is named only where the DNA matches it firmly. Only some rows state a clone size, as once, few, many or a class for expanded clones.

v_call: TRBV2
d_call: TRBD2
j_call: TRBJ2-1
clone_size: -
cdr3_aa: CASTINSDGTKSYNEQFF
cdr3_nt: TGTGCCAGCACGATCAACTCGGACGGGACTAAATCCTACAATGAGCAGTTCTTC

v_call: TRBV12-3/TRBV12-4
d_call: -
j_call: TRBJ2-7
clone_size: many
cdr3_aa: CASSPRQDSGEQYF
cdr3_nt: TGTGCCAGCAGCCCTAGACAGGATTCGGGCGAGCAGTACTTC

v_call: TRBV3-1
d_call: TRBD2
j_call: TRBJ2-5
clone_size: -
cdr3_aa: CASSQVGLAEETQYF
cdr3_nt: TGTGCCAGCAGCCAAGTCGGGCTAGCGGAAGAGACCCAGTACTTC

v_call: TRBV4-1
d_call: TRBD1
j_call: TRBJ1-5
clone_size: -
cdr3_aa: CASSHVGQGYSNQPQHF
cdr3_nt: TGCGCCAGCAGCCACGTCGGACAGGGGTATAGCAATCAGCCCCAGCATTTT

v_call: TRBV10-3
d_call: -
j_call: TRBJ2-3
clone_size: few
cdr3_aa: CAISEPGSDTQYF
cdr3_nt: TGTGCCATCAGTGAGCCTGGGTCAGATACGCAGTATTTT

v_call: TRBV24-1
d_call: -
j_call: TRBJ1-5
clone_size: -
cdr3_aa: CATRNPRDNQPQHF
cdr3_nt: TGTGCCACCAGAAATCCCAGAGACAATCAGCCCCAGCATTTT

v_call: TRBV2
d_call: -
j_call: TRBJ2-7
clone_size: -
cdr3_aa: CASINGNEQYF
cdr3_nt: TGTGCCAGCATAAACGGGAACGAGCAGTACTTC

v_call: TRBV9
d_call: TRBD2
j_call: TRBJ2-5
clone_size: -
cdr3_aa: CASSGREGKETQYF
cdr3_nt: TGTGCCAGCAGCGGTCGGGAGGGTAAAGAGACCCAGTACTTC

v_call: TRBV12-3/TRBV12-4
d_call: -
j_call: TRBJ2-4
clone_size: -
cdr3_aa: CASSLGRSGLAKNIQYF
cdr3_nt: TGTGCCAGCAGTTTAGGGCGGAGCGGACTAGCCAAAAACATTCAGTACTTC

v_call: TRBV4-2
d_call: -
j_call: TRBJ2-5
clone_size: once
cdr3_aa: CASSQDWRGGETQYF
cdr3_nt: TGTGCCAGCAGCCAAGACTGGAGGGGAGGCGAGACCCAGTACTTC

v_call: TRBV7-3
d_call: -
j_call: TRBJ1-5
clone_size: few
cdr3_aa: CASSSWAGQPQHF
cdr3_nt: TGTGCCAGCAGCTCCTGGGCTGGTCAGCCCCAGCATTTT

v_call: TRBV7-9
d_call: -
j_call: TRBJ2-1
clone_size: few
cdr3_aa: CASSLVDYQDEQFF
cdr3_nt: TGTGCCAGCAGCTTAGTGGACTATCAGGATGAGCAGTTCTTC

v_call: TRBV7-9
d_call: TRBD1
j_call: TRBJ1-2
clone_size: few
cdr3_aa: CASSRGQGNYGYTF
cdr3_nt: TGTGCCAGCAGCAGAGGACAGGGAAACTATGGCTACACCTTC

v_call: TRBV6-1
d_call: -
j_call: TRBJ1-4
clone_size: -
cdr3_aa: CASSTLPRLNEKLFF
cdr3_nt: TGTGCCAGCAGTACCCTCCCCCGGCTTAATGAAAAACTGTTTTTT

v_call: TRBV28
d_call: -
j_call: TRBJ2-3
clone_size: -
cdr3_aa: CASSPPPGPSTDTQYF
cdr3_nt: TGTGCCAGCAGTCCCCCCCCGGGACCAAGCACAGATACGCAGTATTTT

v_call: TRBV7-6
d_call: -
j_call: TRBJ2-3
clone_size: -
cdr3_aa: CASSLWSGQYF
cdr3_nt: TGTGCCAGCAGCTTATGGTCCGGGCAGTATTTT

v_call: TRBV27
d_call: -
j_call: TRBJ1-1
clone_size: -
cdr3_aa: CASSLMGEAFF
cdr3_nt: TGTGCCAGCAGTTTAATGGGCGAAGCTTTCTTT

v_call: TRBV4-1
d_call: TRBD2
j_call: TRBJ2-1
clone_size: -
cdr3_aa: CASSQDPGLAGVEQFF
cdr3_nt: TGCGCCAGCAGCCAAGATCCCGGACTAGCGGGAGTTGAGCAGTTCTTC

v_call: TRBV10-3
d_call: TRBD2
j_call: TRBJ2-1
clone_size: few
cdr3_aa: CAISRTSGGPRNEQFF
cdr3_nt: TGTGCCATCAGTCGGACTAGCGGAGGACCCCGCAATGAGCAGTTCTTC

v_call: TRBV12-3/TRBV12-4
d_call: -
j_call: TRBJ1-3
clone_size: few
cdr3_aa: CASTPFGYSGNTIYF
cdr3_nt: TGTGCCAGCACCCCTTTCGGGTACTCTGGAAACACCATATATTTT

v_call: TRBV27
d_call: -
j_call: TRBJ2-3
clone_size: few
cdr3_aa: CASPPGTTYTDTQYF
cdr3_nt: TGTGCCAGCCCCCCCGGGACAACTTACACAGATACGCAGTATTTT

v_call: TRBV20-1
d_call: TRBD2
j_call: TRBJ2-3
clone_size: -
cdr3_aa: CSASKGLLAGGDTQYF
cdr3_nt: TGCAGTGCTAGTAAAGGTCTGCTAGCGGGAGGAGATACGCAGTATTTT

v_call: TRBV2
d_call: -
j_call: TRBJ1-5
clone_size: -
cdr3_aa: CASSHLFLGPSNQPQHF
cdr3_nt: TGTGCCAGCAGTCACTTATTTTTGGGTCCTAGCAATCAGCCCCAGCATTTT

v_call: TRBV7-9
d_call: TRBD1
j_call: TRBJ2-7
clone_size: few
cdr3_aa: CASSLAEQGAYEQYF
cdr3_nt: TGTGCCAGCAGCTTAGCCGAGCAGGGGGCCTACGAGCAGTACTTC

v_call: TRBV12-5
d_call: -
j_call: TRBJ2-1
clone_size: few
cdr3_aa: CASAREFYNEQFF
cdr3_nt: TGTGCTAGTGCCCGGGAGTTCTACAATGAGCAGTTCTTC

v_call: TRBV28
d_call: TRBD1
j_call: TRBJ2-1
clone_size: few
cdr3_aa: CASSLAVGTGVLEQFF
cdr3_nt: TGTGCCAGCAGTTTGGCCGTAGGGACAGGGGTGCTTGAGCAGTTCTTC

v_call: TRBV7-6
d_call: -
j_call: TRBJ1-3
clone_size: -
cdr3_aa: CASSLDHSSGNTIYF
cdr3_nt: TGTGCCAGCAGCTTAGATCATAGCTCTGGAAACACCATATATTTT

v_call: TRBV7-9
d_call: -
j_call: TRBJ1-4
clone_size: few
cdr3_aa: CASSLASMRDEKLFF
cdr3_nt: TGTGCCAGCAGCTTAGCGTCCATGCGGGATGAAAAACTGTTTTTT

v_call: TRBV12-5
d_call: -
j_call: TRBJ2-2
clone_size: -
cdr3_aa: CASGLGDLGLGDTGELFF
cdr3_nt: TGTGCTAGTGGTTTGGGGGACTTGGGTCTTGGGGACACCGGGGAGCTGTTTTTT

v_call: TRBV29-1
d_call: -
j_call: TRBJ2-4
clone_size: many
cdr3_aa: CSVVVGRDENIQYF
cdr3_nt: TGCAGCGTTGTGGTTGGCAGGGACGAAAACATTCAGTACTTC

v_call: TRBV25-1
d_call: TRBD2
j_call: TRBJ2-1
clone_size: few
cdr3_aa: CASSPVEGRPSGRATWSYNEQFF
cdr3_nt: TGTGCCAGCAGTCCAGTAGAGGGGCGCCCAAGCGGGAGGGCAACGTGGTCCTACAATGAGCAGTTCTTC

v_call: TRBV7-9
d_call: TRBD2
j_call: TRBJ2-1
clone_size: many
cdr3_aa: CASSFSAGYNEQFF
cdr3_nt: TGTGCCAGCAGCTTCTCAGCGGGGTACAATGAGCAGTTCTTC

v_call: TRBV6-1
d_call: -
j_call: TRBJ1-2
clone_size: many
cdr3_aa: CASSYQEGGEGNGYTF
cdr3_nt: TGTGCCAGCTCATACCAGGAGGGAGGGGAGGGCAATGGCTACACCTTC

v_call: TRBV12-3/TRBV12-4
d_call: -
j_call: TRBJ2-1
clone_size: few
cdr3_aa: CASSTTSSSYNEQFF
cdr3_nt: TGTGCCAGCAGTACAACTAGTAGCTCCTACAATGAGCAGTTCTTC

v_call: TRBV7-2
d_call: -
j_call: TRBJ1-2
clone_size: -
cdr3_aa: CASSIGTESVGYTF
cdr3_nt: TGTGCCAGCAGCATCGGGACGGAGAGTGTGGGCTACACCTTC

v_call: TRBV2
d_call: -
j_call: TRBJ1-4
clone_size: -
cdr3_aa: CASSEGLADRLVKLFF
cdr3_nt: TGTGCCAGCAGTGAAGGCCTGGCAGACCGTTTGGTGAAACTGTTTTTT

v_call: TRBV9
d_call: -
j_call: TRBJ2-5
clone_size: few
cdr3_aa: CASSLGGSQETQYF
cdr3_nt: TGTGCCAGCAGCCTAGGAGGTAGCCAAGAGACCCAGTACTTC

v_call: TRBV12-3/TRBV12-4
d_call: -
j_call: TRBJ2-2
clone_size: -
cdr3_aa: CASSNPGELFF
cdr3_nt: TGTGCCAGCAGTAACCCCGGGGAGCTGTTTTTT

v_call: TRBV6-1
d_call: -
j_call: TRBJ2-1
clone_size: few
cdr3_aa: CASRINPGASRYNEQFF
cdr3_nt: TGTGCCAGCAGAATCAACCCCGGTGCTAGCAGGTACAATGAGCAGTTCTTC

v_call: TRBV14
d_call: -
j_call: TRBJ1-2
clone_size: many
cdr3_aa: CASSPQGANYGYTF
cdr3_nt: TGTGCCAGCAGCCCACAGGGTGCTAACTATGGCTACACCTTC

v_call: TRBV7-9
d_call: -
j_call: TRBJ1-1
clone_size: many
cdr3_aa: CASSFSPRQTNTEAFF
cdr3_nt: TGTGCCAGCAGCTTCTCCCCGAGGCAAACAAACACTGAAGCTTTCTTT

v_call: TRBV10-3
d_call: -
j_call: TRBJ1-2
clone_size: few
cdr3_aa: CAISIDRNYGYTF
cdr3_nt: TGTGCCATCAGTATTGACAGAAACTATGGCTACACCTTC

v_call: TRBV28
d_call: -
j_call: TRBJ2-3
clone_size: -
cdr3_aa: CASSFQDPWETITDTQYF
cdr3_nt: TGTGCCAGCAGTTTCCAGGACCCTTGGGAAACTATCACAGATACGCAGTATTTT

v_call: TRBV6-5
d_call: TRBD1
j_call: TRBJ1-6
clone_size: -
cdr3_aa: CASSYEGAGITLHF
cdr3_nt: TGTGCCAGCAGTTACGAGGGGGCCGGCATAACCCTCCACTTT

v_call: TRBV2
d_call: TRBD2
j_call: TRBJ2-1
clone_size: many
cdr3_aa: CASSAASGSNHEQFF
cdr3_nt: TGTGCCAGCAGTGCAGCCAGCGGGAGTAACCATGAGCAGTTCTTC

v_call: TRBV20-1
d_call: -
j_call: TRBJ2-7
clone_size: few
cdr3_aa: CSARRDIRRAPYEQYF
cdr3_nt: TGCAGTGCCAGGCGGGACATCAGACGAGCTCCCTACGAGCAGTACTTC

v_call: TRBV7-9
d_call: TRBD1
j_call: TRBJ2-5
clone_size: -
cdr3_aa: CASSWGQIETQYF
cdr3_nt: TGTGCCAGCAGCTGGGGACAGATTGAGACCCAGTACTTC

v_call: TRBV5-6
d_call: -
j_call: TRBJ2-2
clone_size: -
cdr3_aa: CASSPAGVAGELFF
cdr3_nt: TGTGCCAGCAGCCCCGCCGGGGTGGCCGGGGAGCTGTTTTTT

v_call: TRBV28
d_call: -
j_call: TRBJ2-5
clone_size: -
cdr3_aa: CASSTLPRDQETQYF
cdr3_nt: TGTGCCAGCAGCACCCTCCCCCGGGACCAAGAGACCCAGTACTTC